This TCR beta chain was found in a study of human T cells and chemical hapten exposure. As for the study in general: Patients, mostly women, had alopecia areata, alopecia totalis or alopecia universalis.

TCRdb processed the RACE reads anew with MiXCR; each CDR3 protein has one entry. The sample carries tens of thousands of distinct CDR3 sequences, over 8.5% recorded once. This CDR3 is 12 amino acids long. The ends lost 7 bases at V and 3 bases at J; junction bases unmatched: 6. Germline CDR1 SQVTM, CDR2 ANQGSEA. On this clonotype itself: The antigen remains undetermined.

Time point reported: patch test 3, about 24 weeks after DPC sensitization. Sample treatment: therapeutic diphenylcyclopropenone sensitization with weekly scalp DPC. Study conclusions and caveats: Expanded TCRs made up significantly more big CDR3 similarity clusters than controls did. There was no change with DPC sensitization in TCRs above 1 in 1000 frequency. Healthy people's immune response may differ from that of the donors, who had alopecia.

The TCR was taken from a woman in her forties or fifties with alopecia areata. Some clones in this sample may be carry-over from other donors' samples. Sequences were derived from whole blood, sampled in connection with sensitization to the hapten diphenylcyclopropenone (DPC). This sequence joins TRBV29-1 and TRBJ2-7; 7 bases map to TRBD1. The CDR3, as DNA: TGCAGCGCGGGACAGACGAACTACGAGCAGTACTTC. This sequence encodes CSAGQTNYEQYF.